The clone carrying this T cell receptor (beta chain) appeared a single time. As yet, its antigen is unknown. The V gene's germline CDR1 is SQVTM and CDR2 ANQGSEA. This CDR3 is built from 13 residues. J was trimmed by 2 bases and V by 7 bases; bases with no gene match: 4. The data were taken from a study of identical twins. Study-level results: High-abundance cord blood beta clonotypes had fewer insertions; memory repertoires showed none. Sequences that were out-of-frame, alpha and twin-shared displayed an excess of low generation probability.

TCRdb reprocessed the 5' RACE reads with MiXCR, giving one entry per CDR3 protein. The sample yields a few hundred thousand distinct CDR3 sequences, 9.5% to 10% seen once. These same data were also listed under a study on yellow fever vaccine responses in identical twins. That source notes: Reportedly, the response of twins' T cells to the vaccine seemed partly convergent, partly personalized.

The sample taken for sequencing was PBMCs. The chain is built from TRBV29-1 and TRBJ1-3; TRBD1 matches 8 bases. This receptor was taken from a woman younger than 35 in good health. The CDR3 DNA reads TGCAGCGGCAGGGGGCAAACTGGAAACACCATATATTTT. Protein product: CSGRGQTGNTIYF.